The entry below describes one TCR beta chain. The entry originates in a study of blood T cell repertoires in COVID-19. Original analysis: From reference gene primer amplification, estimates of nucleated cell counts were derived. TCRdb's copy holds only in-frame clones and misses some; the assay was immunoSEQ multiplex PCR. Clone size and V and J calls were adopted from that table, with D and trimming inferred from the DNA. Counted here are 250,000 to 300,000 clones, 89% occurring once; the ten biggest clones make up roughly 0.92%. The TCR sequence derives from a woman between 40 and 50 years old who had recovered from COVID-19. What was sequenced was peripheral blood.

The CDR3 loop reads CASSFEGFTGELFF. Written as DNA, the CDR3 is TGCGCCAGCAGCTTTGAGGGATTCACCGGGGAGCTGTTTTTT. V usage is TRBV5-1 and J usage is TRBJ2-2, with D maybe TRBD2 (5 bases). The ends were cut back, 2 bases at V and 4 bases at J, with 9 bases in the middle. Looked up from germline, CDR1 is SGHRS and CDR2 is YFSETQ. This CDR3 region has 14 residues. Full variable domain (rest looked up from reference TRBV5-1 and TRBJ2-2): KAGVTQTPRYLIKTRGQQVTLSCSPISGHRSVSWYQQTPGQGLQFLFEYFSETQRNKGNFPGRFSGRQFSNSRSEMNVSTLELGDSALYLCASSFEGFTGELFFGEGSRLTVL.